A single T cell receptor beta chain is shown here with its context. Input was 2 to 2.5 ug genomic DNA, or all available if less. The PCR used 60 V beta and 13 J beta primers. Clones were read by immunoSEQ multiplex PCR, and TCRdb kept only the in-frame ones, dropping some. Here the sample spans roughly 100,000 clones, nearly 90% being singletons. Time point in this sample: after dendritic cell vaccination, including at tumor progression/relapse. PBMC were collected before vaccination, two weeks after the third vaccination, and at progression. This sample stems from a study of glioma-infiltrating T cells after dendritic cell vaccination. Turning to the study itself: The vaccine used monocyte-derived dendritic cells pulsed overnight with autologous tumor lysate.

This receptor was taken from a human donor with glioblastoma. The starting material was blood, obtained after dendritic cell vaccination.

CDR3 loop: CASSLEGGGRAHEQYF. DNA for the CDR3: TGCGCCAGCAGCTTGGAGGGAGGGGGTAGGGCCCACGAGCAGTACTTC. The gene calls are TRBV5-1 and TRBJ2-7; possible D gene TRBD2, 7 bases. CDR1 and CDR2 (germline): SGHRS, YFSETQ. The V gene lost 0 bases and the J gene lost 5 bases, with 18 bases spanning the gap. The CDR3 runs 16 residues.